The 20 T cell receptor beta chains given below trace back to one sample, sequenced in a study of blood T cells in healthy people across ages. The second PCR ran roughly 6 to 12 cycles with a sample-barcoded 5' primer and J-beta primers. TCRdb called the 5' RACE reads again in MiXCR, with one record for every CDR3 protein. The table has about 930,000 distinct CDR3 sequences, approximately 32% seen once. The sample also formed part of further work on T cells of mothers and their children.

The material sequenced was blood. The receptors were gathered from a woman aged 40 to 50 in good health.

Here the CDR3 reads CAIGDRQANYGYTF. The CDR3 DNA sequence: TGTGCCATCGGGGACCGTCAAGCTAACTATGGCTACACCTTC. This chain links TRBV10-3 with TRBJ1-2, with D possibly matching TRBD1 (5 bases). This CDR3 spans 14 amino acids. From germline, CDR1 is ENHRY and CDR2 SYGVKD. V was clipped by 8 bases and J by 0 bases, with 13 bases between them.

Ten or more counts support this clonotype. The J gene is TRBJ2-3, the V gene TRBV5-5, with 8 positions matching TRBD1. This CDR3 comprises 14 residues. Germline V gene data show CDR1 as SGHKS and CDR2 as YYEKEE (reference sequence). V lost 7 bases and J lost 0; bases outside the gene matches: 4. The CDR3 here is CASPDRGSTDTQYF. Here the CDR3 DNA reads TGTGCCAGCCCTGACAGGGGCAGCACAGATACGCAGTATTTT.

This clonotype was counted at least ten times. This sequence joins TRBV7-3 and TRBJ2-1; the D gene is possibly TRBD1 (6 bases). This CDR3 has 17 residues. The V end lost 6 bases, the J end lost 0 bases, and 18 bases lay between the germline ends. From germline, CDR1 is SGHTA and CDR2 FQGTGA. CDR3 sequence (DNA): TGTGCCAGCAGTAGAACCCAGGGGCCGAGCTCCTACAATGAGCAGTTCTTC. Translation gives CASSRTQGPSSYNEQFF.

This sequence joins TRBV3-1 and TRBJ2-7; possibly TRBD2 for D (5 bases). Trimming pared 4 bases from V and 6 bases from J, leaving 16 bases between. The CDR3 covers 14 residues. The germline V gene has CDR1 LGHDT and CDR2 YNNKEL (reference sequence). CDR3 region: CASSRGRGAVEQYF. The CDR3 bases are TGTGCCAGCAGCCGTGGACGGGGAGCAGTCGAGCAGTACTTC.

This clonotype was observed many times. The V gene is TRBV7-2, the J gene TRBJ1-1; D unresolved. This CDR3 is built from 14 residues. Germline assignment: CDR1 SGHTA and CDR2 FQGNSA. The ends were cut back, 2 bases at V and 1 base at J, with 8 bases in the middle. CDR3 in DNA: TGTGCCAGCAGCTTAAGGGAAGGGAACACTGAAGCTTTCTTT. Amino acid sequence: CASSLREGNTEAFF.

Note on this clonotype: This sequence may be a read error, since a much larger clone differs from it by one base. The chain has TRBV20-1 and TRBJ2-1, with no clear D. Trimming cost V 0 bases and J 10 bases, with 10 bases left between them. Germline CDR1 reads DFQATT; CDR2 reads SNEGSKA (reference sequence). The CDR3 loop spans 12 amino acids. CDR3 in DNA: TGCAGTGCTAGAGAGCCCCCCTACGAGCAGTTCTTC. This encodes CSAREPPYEQFF.

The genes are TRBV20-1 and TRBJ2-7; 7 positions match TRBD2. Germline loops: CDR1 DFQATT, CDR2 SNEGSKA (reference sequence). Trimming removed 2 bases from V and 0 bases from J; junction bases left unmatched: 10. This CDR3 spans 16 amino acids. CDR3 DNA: TGCAGTGCTAGATTCCGGTTCGCGGGAGTCTCCTACGAGCAGTACTTC. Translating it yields CSARFRFAGVSYEQYF.

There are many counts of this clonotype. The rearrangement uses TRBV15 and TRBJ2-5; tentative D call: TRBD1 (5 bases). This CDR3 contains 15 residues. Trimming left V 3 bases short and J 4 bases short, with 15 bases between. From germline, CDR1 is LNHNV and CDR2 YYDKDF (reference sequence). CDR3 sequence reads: CATSRNTGPLETQYF. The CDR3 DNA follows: TGTGCCACCAGCAGGAACACAGGTCCGCTAGAGACCCAGTACTTC.

CDR3 protein: CASSLRQGSNEAFF. The CDR3 nucleotides read TGTGCCAGCAGCCTGCGACAGGGTTCGAATGAAGCTTTCTTT. This rearrangement joins TRBV3-1 to TRBJ1-1, with TRBD1 matching 7 bases. J gave up 7 bases and V 4 bases, and 9 bases lay outside the gene matches. The CDR3 sequence is 14 residues long. Germline V gene lookup returns CDR1 LGHDT and CDR2 YNNKEL (reference sequence).

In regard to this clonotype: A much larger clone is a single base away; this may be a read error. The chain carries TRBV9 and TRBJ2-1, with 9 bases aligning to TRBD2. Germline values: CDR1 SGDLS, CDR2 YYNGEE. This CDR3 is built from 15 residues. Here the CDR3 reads CVSSPRLAAGPEQFF. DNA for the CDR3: TGTGTCAGCAGCCCCCGACTAGCGGCGGGGCCTGAGCAGTTCTTC.

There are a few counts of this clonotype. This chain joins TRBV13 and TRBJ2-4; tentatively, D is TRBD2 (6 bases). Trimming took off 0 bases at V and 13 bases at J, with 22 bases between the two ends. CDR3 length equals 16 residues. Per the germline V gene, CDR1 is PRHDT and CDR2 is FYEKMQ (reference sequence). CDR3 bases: TGTGCCAGCAGCTTAGGGGTTCGGGGGACCTACAATGAGCAGTACTTC. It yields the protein CASSLGVRGTYNEQYF.

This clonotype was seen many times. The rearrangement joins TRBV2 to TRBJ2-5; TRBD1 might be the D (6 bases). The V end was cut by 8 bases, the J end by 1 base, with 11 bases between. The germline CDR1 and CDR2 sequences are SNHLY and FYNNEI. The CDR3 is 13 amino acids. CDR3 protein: CASQVGAQETQYF. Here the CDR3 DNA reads TGTGCCAGCCAGGTGGGGGCCCAAGAGACCCAGTACTTC.

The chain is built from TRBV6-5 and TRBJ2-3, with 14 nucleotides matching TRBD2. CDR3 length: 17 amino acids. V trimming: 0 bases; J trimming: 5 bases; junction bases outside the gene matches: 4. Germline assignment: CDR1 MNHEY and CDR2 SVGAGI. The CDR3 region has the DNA TGTGCCAGCAGTTACTCGACTAGCGGGGGGGCCAGAGATACGCAGTATTTT. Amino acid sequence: CASSYSTSGGARDTQYF.

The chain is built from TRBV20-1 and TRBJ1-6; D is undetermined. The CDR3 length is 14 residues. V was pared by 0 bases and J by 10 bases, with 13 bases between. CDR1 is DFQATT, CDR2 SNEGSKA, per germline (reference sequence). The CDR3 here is CSARDWAASSPLHF. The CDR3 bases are TGCAGTGCTAGAGATTGGGCAGCTAGCTCACCCCTCCACTTT.

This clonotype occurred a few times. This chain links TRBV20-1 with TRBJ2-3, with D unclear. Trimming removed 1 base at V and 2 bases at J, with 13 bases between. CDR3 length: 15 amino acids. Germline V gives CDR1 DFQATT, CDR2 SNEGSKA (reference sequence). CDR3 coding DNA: TGCAGTGCTAGAGGGGGTACTACCTTCACAGATACGCAGTATTTT. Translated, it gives CSARGGTTFTDTQYF.

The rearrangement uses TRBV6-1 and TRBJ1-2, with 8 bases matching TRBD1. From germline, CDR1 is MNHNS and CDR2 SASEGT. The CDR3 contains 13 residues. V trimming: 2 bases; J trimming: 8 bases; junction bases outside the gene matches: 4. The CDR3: CASSEQGAEGYTF. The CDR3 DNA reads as TGTGCCAGCAGTGAACAGGGGGCAGAGGGCTACACCTTC.

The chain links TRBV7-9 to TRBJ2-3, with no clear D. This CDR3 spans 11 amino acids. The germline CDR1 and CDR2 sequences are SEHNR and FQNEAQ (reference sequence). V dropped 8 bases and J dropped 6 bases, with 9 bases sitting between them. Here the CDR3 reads CASPTLDTQYF. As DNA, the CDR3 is TGTGCCAGCCCTACACTGGATACGCAGTATTTT.

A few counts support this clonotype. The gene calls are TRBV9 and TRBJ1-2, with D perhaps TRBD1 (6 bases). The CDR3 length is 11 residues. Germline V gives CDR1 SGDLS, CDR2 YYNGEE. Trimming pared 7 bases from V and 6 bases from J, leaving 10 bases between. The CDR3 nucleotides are TGTGCCAGCTCAGGGGAGAATGGCTACACCTTC. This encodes CASSGENGYTF.

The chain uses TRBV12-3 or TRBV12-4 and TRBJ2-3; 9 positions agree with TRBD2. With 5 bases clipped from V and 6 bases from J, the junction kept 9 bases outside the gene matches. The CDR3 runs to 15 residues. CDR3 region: CASSVRAGGQDTQYF. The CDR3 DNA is TGTGCCAGCAGTGTACGAGCGGGGGGACAGGATACGCAGTATTTT.

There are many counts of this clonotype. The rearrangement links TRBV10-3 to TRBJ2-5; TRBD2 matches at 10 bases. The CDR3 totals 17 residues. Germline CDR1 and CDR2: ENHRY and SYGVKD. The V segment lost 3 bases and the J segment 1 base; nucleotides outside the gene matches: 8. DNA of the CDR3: TGTGCCATCAGTGAAAGACTAGCGGGTAATTCCCAAGAGACCCAGTACTTC. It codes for CAISERLAGNSQETQYF.